These T cell receptor beta chains were read from a single sample in a study of cytomegalovirus exposure and HLA in healthy donors. Sequencing used immunoSEQ multiplex PCR; TCRdb keeps in-frame clones, though not all of them. In the table there are 120,000 or so clones, 75% to 85% of which are singletons. The specimen was PBMCs. These receptors came from a male donor in good health and CMV-seronegative. CDR3s include the opening cysteine and the closing phenylalanine or tryptophan. Fields, in order: V gene, J gene, D gene, clone size, CDR3 DNA, CDR3 protein. A D gene is named only where the DNA matches it firmly. Clone size is not always given. Where it is, it says once, few, many or a class for expanded clones.

TRBV19,TRBJ2-2,.,few,TGTGCCAGTAGTAAACAGGCTGGGGGCGACACCGGGGAGCTGTTTTTT,CASSKQAGGDTGELFF
TRBV19,TRBJ1-2,.,few,TGTGCCAGTAGCCCGACAGATTATGGCTACACCTTC,CASSPTDYGYTF
TRBV7-2,TRBJ2-5,TRBD2,.,TGTGCCAGCAGCTACCAAGGACTAGCGGGAGGAGAGACCCAGTACTTC,CASSYQGLAGGETQYF
TRBV5-1,TRBJ1-4,.,few,TGCGCCAGCAGCTTGTCCAGGGCAACTAATGAAAAACTGTTTTTT,CASSLSRATNEKLFF
TRBV10-3,TRBJ1-2,.,.,TGTGCCATCAGTGAGTCAGGGGTCGGCTACACCTTC,CAISESGVGYTF
TRBV4-3,TRBJ1-2,TRBD1,.,TGCGCCAGCAGCCAACACATGGGGACGGGACAGGGTCATACGGTCTATGGCTACACCTTC,CASSQHMGTGQGHTVYGYTF
TRBV7-2,TRBJ2-5,TRBD1,once,TGTGCCAGCAGCTCGACAGGGGTGACAGAGACCCAGTACTTC,CASSSTGVTETQYF
TRBV28,TRBJ2-7,TRBD1,.,TGTGCCAGCAGTTTTTTTACCCAAGGACAGGGGACCTACGAGCAGTACTTC,CASSFFTQGQGTYEQYF
TRBV20-1,TRBJ2-1,.,.,TGCAGTGCTAGTGAGCCCCCGGAGCAGTTCTTC,CSASEPPEQFF
TRBV10-2,TRBJ2-1,TRBD2,few,TGCGCCAGCAGTCCCCGAGTGTTAGCGGGGCCAAACAATGAGCAGTTCTTC,CASSPRVLAGPNNEQFF
TRBV5-6,TRBJ2-3,TRBD1,.,TGTGCCAGCAGCTGGGGGACAGGGGACTGGTCAGATACGCAGTATTTT,CASSWGTGDWSDTQYF
TRBV11-2,TRBJ2-1,.,.,TGTGCCAGCAGCCCCGGGTCCTACAATGAGCAGTTCTTC,CASSPGSYNEQFF
TRBV10-3,TRBJ1-2,.,.,TGTGCCACCTCAGGGGAGGGTAGTGCCCCCGGTGGCTACACCTTC,CATSGEGSAPGGYTF
TRBV6-1,TRBJ2-7,.,.,TGTGCCGGATCAGGGTCCTACGAGCAGTACTTC,CAGSGSYEQYF
TRBV18,TRBJ1-4,.,.,TGTGCCAGCTCACCTTTCGGGGTGGGTAATGAAAAACTGTTTTTT,CASSPFGVGNEKLFF
TRBV5-1,TRBJ2-3,.,.,TGCGCCAGCAGCTTGGATCCCTTTTCAGATACGCAGTATTTT,CASSLDPFSDTQYF
TRBV5-1,TRBJ1-1,TRBD1,.,TGCGCCAGCAGCTTGAAGGACAGGATCCGGGGCGCTGAAGCTTTCTTT,CASSLKDRIRGAEAFF
TRBV11-2,TRBJ2-3,TRBD2,once,TGTGCCAGCAGCTTAGGATCTGGGGCGGGAGTCGCAGATACGCAGTATTTT,CASSLGSGAGVADTQYF
TRBV6-5,TRBJ1-1,TRBD1,.,TGTGCCAGCAGCTACCGCGACAGGGGGTACTTTGAAGCTTTCTTT,CASSYRDRGYFEAFF
TRBV4-3,TRBJ1-2,.,.,TGCGCCAGCAGCCGCGAACGACAGGCTTCTCTTCCTAACTATGGCTACACCTTC,CASSRERQASLPNYGYTF
TRBV2,TRBJ1-1,.,few,TGTGCCAGCATAAAGGAGTCGGGCACTGAAGCTTTCTTT,CASIKESGTEAFF
TRBV7-9,TRBJ1-1,.,.,TGTTCCAGCAGCTTAGACTTAACTGAAGCTTTCTTT,CSSSLDLTEAFF
TRBV28,TRBJ1-1,.,.,TGTGCCAGCAGCCTAGGGGACATTACGGGTGCTGAAGCTTTCTTT,CASSLGDITGAEAFF
TRBV28,TRBJ2-7,.,once,TGTGCCAGCAGTCCCAACCCAGGAGGCTACGAGCAGTACTTC,CASSPNPGGYEQYF
TRBV2,TRBJ2-3,TRBD2,.,TGTGCCAGCAGCCTATCGATTAGCGGGGGGGCCGTAGATACGCAGTATTTT,CASSLSISGGAVDTQYF
TRBV2,TRBJ2-1,.,.,TGTGCCAGCAGCGAGAATCTAGGCCCCTACAATGAGCAGTTCTTC,CASSENLGPYNEQFF
TRBV28,TRBJ1-3,TRBD1,.,TGTGCCAGCAGTTCCCCCCCGGACAGGGCAGCAGGAAACACCATATATTTT,CASSSPPDRAAGNTIYF
TRBV5-1,TRBJ1-4,.,once,TGCGCCAGCAGCTTGGGGACAGCCGAAAAACTGTTTTTT,CASSLGTAEKLFF
TRBV2,TRBJ2-2,.,.,TGTGCCAGCAGTGAGACCTATCTAGGAGGGGTAAACACCGGGGAGCTGTTTTTT,CASSETYLGGVNTGELFF
TRBV30,TRBJ2-5,TRBD2,.,TGTGCCTGGAGTGTATTAGCGGGAGTCGTGGAGACCCAGTACTTC,CAWSVLAGVVETQYF